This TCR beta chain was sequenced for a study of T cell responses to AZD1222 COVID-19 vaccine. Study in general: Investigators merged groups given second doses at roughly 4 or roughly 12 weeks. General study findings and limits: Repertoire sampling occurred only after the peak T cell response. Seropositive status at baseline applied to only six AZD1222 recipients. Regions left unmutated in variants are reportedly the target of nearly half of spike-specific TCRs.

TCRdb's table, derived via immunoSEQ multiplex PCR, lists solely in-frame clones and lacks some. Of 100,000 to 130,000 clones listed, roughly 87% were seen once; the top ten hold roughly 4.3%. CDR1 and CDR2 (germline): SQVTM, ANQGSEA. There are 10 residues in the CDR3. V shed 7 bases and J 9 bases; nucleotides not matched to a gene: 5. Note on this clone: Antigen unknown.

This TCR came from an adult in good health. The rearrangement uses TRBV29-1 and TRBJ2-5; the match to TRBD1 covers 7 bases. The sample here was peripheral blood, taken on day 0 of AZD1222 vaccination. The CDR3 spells CSASQGAQYF. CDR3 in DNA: TGCAGCGCATCTCAGGGGGCCCAGTACTTC.